This TCR beta chain was sequenced during a study of T-cell reconstitution after alpha-beta-depleted transplantation in children. This clonotype was seen a few times. Unique molecular identifiers were used in preparing the TCRbeta library. One entry per CDR3 protein results from TCRdb running MiXCR on the PCR reads. The data show some 490,000 distinct CDR3 sequences, approximately 12% seen once. The sequenced sample was PBMCs from the stem cell graft donor, obtained from the stem cell graft. This receptor was identified in a human donor who donated a stem cell graft to a child with combined immunodeficiency.

The CDR3 DNA reads as TGTGCCAGCAGGCTCACGGACGCCTCGGGGACCCAGTACTTC. Amino acid sequence: CASRLTDASGTQYF. The chain carries TRBV6-2 or TRBV6-3 and TRBJ2-5; D unresolved. This CDR3 is 14 amino acids long. Per germline, CDR1 MNHEY and CDR2 SVGEGT. Between the trimmed V and J ends, which lost 6 bases and 7 bases, there was a span of 18 bases.